Below are 10 T cell receptor beta chains sequenced from a single sample in a study of T cells in Graves' hyperthyroidism and ophthalmopathy. Researchers amplified the TCR beta CDR3 regions from RNA transcripts. Researchers ran a first-round RT-PCR on the TCR CDR3 using the HTBI primer set. TCRdb fed the multiplex PCR reads into MiXCR, producing one record per CDR3 protein. The sample contains under 350,000 distinct CDR3 sequences, roughly 18% of which appear only once. What was sequenced was blood. The origin of the receptors is a woman aged 50 to 60 with Graves' hyperthyroidism.

In this sample, this clonotype turned up many times. CDR3 protein: CASSLSAGQQFF. The CDR3 bases are TGTGCCAGCAGCTTGTCGGCGGGACAGCAGTTCTTC. The J gene is TRBJ2-1, the V gene TRBV12-3 or TRBV12-4, with D maybe TRBD2 (6 bases). There are 12 residues in the CDR3. V was trimmed by 6 bases and J by 11 bases, leaving 14 bases between them.

This clonotype was counted a few times. CDR3 nucleotides: TGTGCCTGGAGTGCAAAGGGGGACTGGGACACTGAAGCTTTCTTT. Amino acids: CAWSAKGDWDTEAFF. The rearrangement links TRBV30 to TRBJ1-1; tentative D call: TRBD1 (6 bases). Germline V gene lookup returns CDR1 GTSNPN and CDR2 SVGIG (reference sequence). V gave up 1 base and J gave up 3 bases, with 15 bases separating them. This CDR3 is 15 amino acids long.

The chain combines TRBV18 with TRBJ2-2, with 9 bases fitting TRBD1. CDR1 and CDR2 (germline): KGHSH, LQKENI. The CDR3 has 16 amino acids. The trim removed 7 bases at V and 4 bases at J, leaving 10 bases unmatched. For the CDR3, the DNA is TGTGCCAGCTTTTCTACCGGGACAGGGCCCACCGGGGAGCTGTTTTTT. Translated: CASFSTGTGPTGELFF. Full variable domain (outside the CDR3, taken from reference TRBV18 and TRBJ2-2): NAGVMQNPRHLVRRRGQEARLRCSPMKGHSHVYWYRQLPEEGLKFMVYLQKENIIDESGMPKERFSAEFPKEGPSILRIQQVVRGDSAAYFCASFSTGTGPTGELFFGEGSRLTVL.

This clonotype has more than one count but fewer than ten. The chain employs TRBV6-5 and TRBJ1-2; D may be TRBD1 (6 bases). Trimming shortened V by 0 bases and J by 2 bases, and 10 bases separated the two germline ends. The CDR3 covers 15 residues. The V gene's germline CDR1 is MNHEY and CDR2 SVGAGI. In DNA, the CDR3 is TGTGCCAGCAGTTACTCGTCGGACAGAAACTATGGCTACACCTTC. Protein product: CASSYSSDRNYGYTF.

This chain's CDR3 is CSAREPTSGIYEQYF. CDR3 DNA sequence: TGCAGTGCTAGAGAACCGACTAGCGGGATATACGAGCAGTACTTC. The chain uses TRBV20-1 and TRBJ2-7; TRBD2 matches 11 bases. Germline assignment: CDR1 DFQATT and CDR2 SNEGSKA (reference sequence). The CDR3 is 15 amino acids. The J segment lost 4 bases and the V segment lost 0 bases, leaving 5 bases of the junction unmatched.

This clonotype was found a few times. The V call is TRBV6-1, the J call TRBJ1-2; unclear D gene. V was clipped by 7 bases and J by 7 bases, with 19 bases between them. Looked up from germline, CDR1 is MNHNS and CDR2 is SASEGT. The length of the CDR3 is 14 residues. The CDR3 nucleotides read TGTGCCAGCATCCCAGAGGACGCCAGGATTGGCTACACCTTC. Amino acids: CASIPEDARIGYTF.

At least ten counts were recorded for this clonotype. V is TRBV7-9 and J is TRBJ1-5; D not certain. V lost 5 bases and J 4 bases, leaving 6 bases between the germline ends. The CDR3 totals 12 residues. Germline V CDR1 and CDR2: SEHNR, FQNEAQ (reference sequence). As DNA, the CDR3 is TGTGCCAGCAGCGTGGGGAATCAGCCCCAGCATTTT. It translates to CASSVGNQPQHF.

About this clonotype: An end of the junction does not agree with germline; a read error may underlie this. The chain employs TRBV6-2 or TRBV6-3 and TRBJ2-1; 11 nucleotides align to TRBD2. Germline V lookup: CDR1 MNHEY, CDR2 SVGEGT. The length of the CDR3 is 15 residues. Here the CDR3 reads CASSGGLAGDNEQLF. The CDR3 DNA reads TGTGCCAGCAGCGGTGGACTAGCGGGCGACAATGAGCAGCTCTTC.

This clonotype came up many times. The chain uses TRBV30 and TRBJ1-6; the D is unclear. The germline CDR1 and CDR2 sequences are GTSNPN and SVGIG (reference sequence). The ends were cut back, 0 bases at V and 8 bases at J, with 5 bases in the middle. The length of the CDR3 is 12 residues. Written as DNA, the CDR3 is TGTGCCTGGAGTGTGAGTTATTCACCCCTCCACTTT. Encoded protein: CAWSVSYSPLHF.

Only a few counts were recorded for this clonotype. The chain carries TRBV5-1 and TRBJ2-1; 9 bases fit TRBD1. The trim removed 0 bases at V and 7 bases at J, leaving 2 bases unmatched. CDR3 length: 14 residues. CDR1 is SGHRS and CDR2 is YFSETQ in the germline V gene. The DNA of the CDR3 is TGCGCCAGCAGCTTGGAGGACAGGGGAAATGAGCAGTTCTTC. Protein product: CASSLEDRGNEQFF.